The 30 T cell receptor beta chains listed next were all sequenced from one sample in a study of metastatic and nonmetastatic thyroid tumors. Each patient came to thyroid surgery without any prior treatment (of any kind). TCRdb reprocessed the PCR reads using MiXCR. The table has 20,000 to 30,000 clones, around 20% seen once. The material sequenced was blood. The source is a female donor with papillary thyroid cancer or a benign thyroid nodule (not recorded which). Some clones in this sample may be carry-over from other donors' samples.

This clone occurred many times. This chain joins TRBV3-1 and TRBJ1-6; possible D gene TRBD1, 6 bases. V was clipped by 1 base and J by 7 bases, with 8 bases between them. CDR1 and CDR2 from the germline V gene are LGHDT and YNNKEL (reference sequence). The CDR3 covers 14 residues. The chain's CDR3 is CASSQGQANSPLHF. In DNA form, the CDR3 reads TGTGCCAGCAGCCAAGGACAGGCCAATTCACCCCTCCACTTT.

This clone was picked up many times. V gene TRBV3-1 combines with J gene TRBJ2-5, with D perhaps given as TRBD1 or TRBD2 (5 bases each). From germline, CDR1 is LGHDT and CDR2 YNNKEL (reference sequence). The length of the CDR3 is 14 residues. The V end was cut by 1 base, the J end by 5 bases, with 11 bases between. In DNA, the CDR3 is TGTGCCAGCAGCCAAGGGCCCAGGGAGGAGACCCAGTACTTC. It codes for CASSQGPREETQYF.

This chain connects TRBV19 to TRBJ2-2; D gene ambiguous. The germline V gene encodes CDR1 LNHDA and CDR2 SQIVND (reference sequence). The CDR3 loop spans 13 amino acids. The V gene lost 7 bases and the J gene lost 7 bases, with 13 bases spanning the gap. Here the CDR3 DNA reads TGTGCCAGTACGGGCCTAGTGAGCGGGGAGCTGTTTTTT. Translated: CASTGLVSGELFF.

This clone was counted ten times or more. The rearrangement uses TRBV11-1 and TRBJ1-2, with 8 bases lining up with TRBD1. Unmatched junction bases numbered 13, after V lost 4 bases and J lost 6 bases. Germline V gives CDR1 SGHAT, CDR2 FQDESV (reference sequence). The CDR3 contains 16 residues. The CDR3 region has the DNA TGTGCCAGCAGCTCCGGACAGGGCATTGGTGGAGATGGCTACACCTTC. Protein: CASSSGQGIGGDGYTF.

By frequency in the sample, this clone is medium-sized. This chain joins TRBV20-1 and TRBJ2-7; D uncertain. The CDR3 length is 10 residues. Trimming left V 6 bases short and J 4 bases short, with 7 bases between. Germline values: CDR1 DFQATT, CDR2 SNEGSKA (reference sequence). The CDR3 sequence is CSALEYEQYF. DNA of the CDR3: TGCAGTGCCCTGGAGTACGAGCAGTACTTC.

This clone was found many times. V and J are TRBV5-1 and TRBJ2-7; 7 nucleotides agree with TRBD1. The CDR3 consists of 15 residues. V gave up 0 bases and J gave up 2 bases; unmatched junction bases: 5. Germline lookup yields CDR1 SGHRS and CDR2 YFSETQ. CDR3 in amino acids: CASSLEPGQTYEQYF. The CDR3 bases are TGCGCCAGCAGCTTGGAACCGGGACAGACCTACGAGCAGTACTTC.

This clone appeared a few times. The chain combines TRBV28 with TRBJ1-5; 7 bases align to TRBD1. The V segment lost 7 bases and the J segment 6 bases; nucleotides outside the gene matches: 12. Per the germline V gene, CDR1 is MDHEN and CDR2 is SYDVKM. This CDR3 is built from 15 residues. The CDR3 is CASMAQTGDSQPQHF. In DNA form, the CDR3 reads TGTGCCAGCATGGCGCAAACAGGGGACAGTCAGCCCCAGCATTTT.

This clone was recorded at least ten times. The genes are TRBV5-8 and TRBJ2-5, with 14 bases identical to TRBD2. Trimming took 4 bases from V and 4 from J; bases not matched to a gene: 9. Germline-derived CDR1 and CDR2 are SGHTS and YDEGEE. The CDR3 extends over 17 amino acids. In DNA, the CDR3 is TGTGCCAGCAGCCCCGGGACTAGCGGGGGAGGCGGAGAGACCCAGTACTTC. This sequence encodes CASSPGTSGGGGETQYF. Variable domain in full (rest from reference TRBV5-8 and TRBJ2-5): EAGVTQSPTHLIKTRGQQATLRCSPISGHTSVYWYQQALGLGLQFLLWYDEGEERNRGNFPPRFSGRQFPNYSSELNVNALELEDSALYLCASSPGTSGGGGETQYFGPGTRLLVL.

In its sample, this clone is medium-sized. The rearrangement uses TRBV12-3 or TRBV12-4 and TRBJ1-2; tentative D call: TRBD1 (6 bases). V lost 4 bases to trimming and J lost 6 bases, with 15 bases between them. This CDR3 comprises 14 residues. The DNA of the CDR3 is TGTGCCAGCAGTTCGGTACAGGGAGTTCATGGCTACACCTTC. Translating it yields CASSSVQGVHGYTF.

Points on this clone: The junction departs from germline at one end; a sequencing error may be responsible. The rearrangement links TRBV28 to TRBJ2-5; D gene unclear. Germline V gene sequence: CDR1 MDHEN, CDR2 SYDVKM. This CDR3 region has 14 residues. For the CDR3, the DNA is TGTGCCAGCAGATTCGGTAACCTCCAAGAGAACCAGTACTTC. Residues: CASRFGNLQENQYF.

This rearrangement joins TRBV9 to TRBJ2-3; D remains ambiguous. The ends were cut back, 0 bases at V and 2 bases at J, with 16 bases in the middle. The CDR3 runs to 17 residues. The germline CDR1 and CDR2 sequences are SGDLS and YYNGEE. CDR3 in DNA: TGTGCCAGCAGCGTAGGCCACGCCGGTTCGCCCACAGATACGCAGTATTTT. Translation gives CASSVGHAGSPTDTQYF. Drawing the rest from reference TRBV9 and TRBJ2-3, the complete variable domain is DSGVTQTPKHLITATGQRVTLRCSPRSGDLSVYWYQQSLDQGLQFLIQYYNGEERAKGNILERFSAQQFPDLHSELNLSSLELGDSALYFCASSVGHAGSPTDTQYFGPGTRLTVL.

As regards this clone: At one end, the junction sequence differs from germline, possibly due to a read error. The rearrangement uses TRBV7-2 and TRBJ2-4; no definite D call. Germline assignment: CDR1 SGHTA and CDR2 FQGNSA. This CDR3 is built from 13 residues. For the CDR3, the DNA is TGTGCCAGCAGCTTCACATGCAACGCCATTCAGTACTTT. Translating gives CASSFTCNAIQYF.

On this clone: Just one base apart from a much larger clone, this may be a read error. This rearrangement joins TRBV9 to TRBJ2-3; D may correspond to TRBD1 or TRBD2 (5 bases each). The CDR3 has 17 amino acids. The germline V gene has CDR1 SGDLS and CDR2 YYNGEE. CDR3 in DNA: TGTGCCAGCAGGGTAGGTGGCGGGTGGGGGACCACAGATACGCAGTATTTT. This gives the protein CASRVGGGWGTTDTQYF.

Remarks on this clone: The junction differs from germline at one of its ends, possibly a read error. The gene calls are TRBV20-1 and TRBJ1-5, with 11 bases identical to TRBD1. CDR1 DFQATT and CDR2 SNEGSKA come from the germline V gene (reference sequence). CDR3 size: 15 residues. The CDR3 nucleotides are TGCAGTGCTAGAGCGCGGACAGGGGGCGGGCAGCGCCAGCTTTTT. Translation gives CSARARTGGGQRQLF.

This clone was counted a single time. The CDR3 sequence: CASRDLPEEQYF. The CDR3 coding sequence is TGTGCCAGCAGAGATTTGCCGGAGGAGCAGTACTTC. The chain has TRBV11-2 and TRBJ2-7; D remains ambiguous. From germline, CDR1 is SGHAT and CDR2 FQNNGV. The CDR3 spans 12 residues. Trimming removed 6 bases at V and 7 bases at J, with 13 bases between.

This clone qualifies as medium-sized (0.01 to 0.1%). Other DNA sequences in the sample encode the same CDR3. The V and J genes are TRBV6-1 and TRBJ1-3; 8 bases line up with TRBD1. Germline V gene sequence: CDR1 MNHNS, CDR2 SASEGT. V gave up 6 bases and J gave up 2 bases; unmatched junction bases: 9. This CDR3 has 16 residues. CDR3 in amino acids: CASRWTGRTPGNTIYF. The CDR3 DNA reads as TGTGCCAGCAGGTGGACAGGGAGGACGCCTGGAAACACCATATATTTT.

This clone was seen at least ten times. V is TRBV5-6 and J is TRBJ1-3; TRBD1 aligns across 7 bases. Looked up from germline, CDR1 is SGHDT and CDR2 is YYEEEE. V shed 2 bases, J shed 6 bases, and the junction held 8 bases outside the gene matches. This CDR3 spans 15 amino acids. The DNA of the CDR3 is TGTGCCAGCAGCTTAGGACAGGACGTTGTAAACACCATATATTTT. This codes for CASSLGQDVVNTIYF.

The J gene is TRBJ2-5, the V gene TRBV28, with D possibly being TRBD2 (5 bases). Germline-derived CDR1 and CDR2 are MDHEN and SYDVKM. This CDR3 is 14 amino acids long. V shed 6 bases and J shed 4 bases, with 15 bases lying between them. As DNA, the CDR3 is TGTGCCAGCAGATGGGCCCCCGAGGGAGAGACCCAGTACTTC. This codes for CASRWAPEGETQYF.

This clone was seen at least ten times. The chain couples TRBV7-6 to TRBJ2-5; unclear D gene. V lost 4 bases to trimming and J lost 3 bases, with 3 bases between them. The length of the CDR3 is 11 residues. Germline assignment: CDR1 SGHVS and CDR2 FNYEAQ. The CDR3 nucleotides are TGTGCCAGCAGCTCAGAAGAGACCCAGTACTTC. It translates to CASSSEETQYF.

The sample holds many counts of this clone. The chain carries TRBV7-9 and TRBJ1-1; the D is unclear. The CDR3 length is 12 residues. Germline V lookup: CDR1 SEHNR, CDR2 FQNEAQ (reference sequence). Trimming cost V 4 bases and J 4 bases, with 7 bases left between them. The CDR3 reads CASSSFSTEAFF. The CDR3 coding sequence is TGTGCCAGCAGCTCCTTTTCCACTGAAGCTTTCTTT.

This clone appeared many times. The CDR3 here is CASSVGGYTEAFF. The CDR3 DNA follows: TGTGCCAGCAGCGTAGGAGGTTACACTGAAGCTTTCTTT. The V call is TRBV9, the J call TRBJ1-1; D is uncertain. CDR1 is SGDLS and CDR2 is YYNGEE in the germline V gene. This CDR3 comprises 13 residues. V lost 0 bases and J lost 3, with 6 bases in between. Supplemented by reference TRBV9 and TRBJ1-1, the full variable domain reads DSGVTQTPKHLITATGQRVTLRCSPRSGDLSVYWYQQSLDQGLQFLIQYYNGEERAKGNILERFSAQQFPDLHSELNLSSLELGDSALYFCASSVGGYTEAFFGQGTRLTVV.

The table lists this clone with many counts. The chain combines TRBV7-9 with TRBJ2-1; 10 positions match TRBD2. The V gene end was trimmed by 5 bases and the J gene end by 3 bases; junction bases not matched to a gene: 4. The germline gives CDR1 SEHNR, CDR2 FQNEAQ (reference sequence). The CDR3 covers 15 residues. The CDR3 sequence: CASSPRTSGYNEQFF. In DNA, the CDR3 is TGTGCCAGCAGCCCACGGACTAGCGGCTACAATGAGCAGTTCTTC. The full variable domain, in which reference TRBV7-9 and TRBJ2-1 provide the parts outside the CDR3, is DTGVSQNPRHKITKRGQNVTFRCDPISEHNRLYWYRQTLGQGPEFLTYFQNEAQLEKSRLLSDRFSAERPKGSFSTLEIQRTEQGDSAMYLCASSPRTSGYNEQFFGPGTRLTVL.

This clone is medium-sized (0.01 to 0.1%). Here the CDR3 DNA reads TGTGCCAGCAGTCAGGACAGCTCTGGAAACACCATATATTTT. This sequence encodes CASSQDSSGNTIYF. The chain is built from TRBV27 and TRBJ1-3; D might be TRBD1 (6 bases). The CDR3 extends over 14 amino acids. The V gene lost 5 bases and the J gene lost 0 bases, with 8 bases spanning the gap. Germline lookup yields CDR1 MNHEY and CDR2 SMNVEV (reference sequence).

This clone is labeled as medium-sized (0.01 to 0.1%). The genes are TRBV6-1 and TRBJ1-5; no clear D. The V gene lost 4 bases and the J gene lost 6 bases, with 4 bases spanning the gap. The CDR3 runs 11 residues. Germline V gene data show CDR1 as MNHNS and CDR2 as SASEGT. CDR3 amino acids: CASSGGQPQHF. The CDR3 DNA is TGTGCCAGCAGTGGAGGTCAGCCCCAGCATTTT.

As DNA, the CDR3 is TGCAGTGCTCCCCTCGCCATCAATCAGCCCCAGCATTTT. It is translated as CSAPLAINQPQHF. The V gene is TRBV20-1, the J gene TRBJ1-5, with unresolved D. This CDR3 contains 13 residues. Trimming pared 5 bases from V and 3 bases from J, leaving 11 bases between. Germline assignment: CDR1 DFQATT and CDR2 SNEGSKA (reference sequence).

As for this clone: At one end, the junction sequence differs from germline, possibly due to a read error. CDR3 nucleotides: TGTGCCAGCAGCCCCCGGGGGTACTCTGGGGTCAACGTCATGACTTTC. It yields the protein CASSPRGYSGVNVMTF. This chain joins TRBV9 and TRBJ2-6, with a possible D match to TRBD2 (6 bases). The germline V gene encodes CDR1 SGDLS and CDR2 YYNGEE. This CDR3 spans 16 amino acids. The entire variable domain, with the rest obtained from reference TRBV9 and TRBJ2-6, is as follows: DSGVTQTPKHLITATGQRVTLRCSPRSGDLSVYWYQQSLDQGLQFLIQYYNGEERAKGNILERFSAQQFPDLHSELNLSSLELGDSALYFCASSPRGYSGVNVMTFGAGSRLTVL.

Ten or more counts support this clone. The gene calls are TRBV7-2 and TRBJ2-5, with a tentative D call TRBD2 (6 bases). Germline CDR1 and CDR2: SGHTA and FQGNSA. Deletions cut 0 bases from V and 1 base from J, with 6 bases between. The CDR3 runs to 14 residues. The DNA of the CDR3 is TGTGCCAGCAGCTTAGCGGGGGGCCAAGAGACCCAGTACTTC. This codes for CASSLAGGQETQYF. Based on the CDR3 plus reference TRBV7-2 and TRBJ2-5, the full variable domain is GAGVSQSPSNKVTEKGKDVELRCDPISGHTALYWYRQSLGQGLEFLIYFQGNSAPDKSGLPSDRFSAERTGGSVSTLTIQRTQQEDSAVYLCASSLAGGQETQYFGPGTRLLVL.

There are many counts of this clone. The chain employs TRBV12-3 or TRBV12-4 and TRBJ2-5, with 11 bases lining up with TRBD1. The CDR3 is 15 residues long. V shed 5 bases and J 5 bases; nucleotides not matched to a gene: 7. CDR3: CASSQGQGARETQYF. CDR3 sequence (DNA): TGTGCCAGCAGTCAAGGACAGGGGGCGCGGGAGACCCAGTACTTC.

This clone was seen many times. V and J are TRBV5-1 and TRBJ1-1, with no clear D. This CDR3 region has 15 residues. Germline lookup yields CDR1 SGHRS and CDR2 YFSETQ. The V and J ends lost 4 bases and 2 bases respectively, with 15 bases between them. CDR3 nucleotides: TGCGCCAGCAGCACCATGGCGGACTACAACACTGAAGCTTTCTTT. Protein sequence: CASSTMADYNTEAFF.

The V call is TRBV6-1, the J call TRBJ1-1; D may be TRBD1 (5 bases). The CDR3 sequence is 15 residues long. V was pared by 7 bases and J by 1 base, with 16 bases between. The germline CDR1 and CDR2 sequences are MNHNS and SASEGT. This CDR3 reads CASTIRDGANTEAFF. CDR3 nucleotides: TGTGCCAGCACCATCCGTGACGGGGCGAACACTGAAGCTTTCTTT.